Reported below is one T cell receptor (beta chain). The source of the sample is a study of blood T cell repertoires in COVID-19. Study overall: The United States, Italy and Spain provided the acute and convalescent COVID-19 samples. Sources were T cells, B-cell-depleted T cells, or PBMCs; the material itself was cDNA or gDNA.

Germline loops: CDR1 LNHDA, CDR2 SQIVND (reference sequence). The V and J ends lost 5 bases and 4 bases respectively, with 17 bases between them. This CDR3 is 16 amino acids long. As handled by the study authors: Amplifying reference gene primers gave estimates of nucleated cell counts. TCRdb's copy holds only in-frame clones and misses some; the assay was immunoSEQ multiplex PCR. Clone size and the V and J calls come from that table; the DNA yielded D and trimming. Counted here are some 240,000 clones, just under 85% occurring once; the ten biggest clones make up approximately 9.6%. Sequencing input: peripheral blood. The receptor comes from a woman aged 80 or over with acute or convalescent COVID-19. The V and J genes are TRBV19 and TRBJ2-2, with a weak D call TRBD1 (6 bases). The CDR3 DNA reads TGTGCCAGTAGTCCCCTCCCCACAGGGCGCACCGGGGAGCTGTTTTTT. Translated, it gives CASSPLPTGRTGELFF.